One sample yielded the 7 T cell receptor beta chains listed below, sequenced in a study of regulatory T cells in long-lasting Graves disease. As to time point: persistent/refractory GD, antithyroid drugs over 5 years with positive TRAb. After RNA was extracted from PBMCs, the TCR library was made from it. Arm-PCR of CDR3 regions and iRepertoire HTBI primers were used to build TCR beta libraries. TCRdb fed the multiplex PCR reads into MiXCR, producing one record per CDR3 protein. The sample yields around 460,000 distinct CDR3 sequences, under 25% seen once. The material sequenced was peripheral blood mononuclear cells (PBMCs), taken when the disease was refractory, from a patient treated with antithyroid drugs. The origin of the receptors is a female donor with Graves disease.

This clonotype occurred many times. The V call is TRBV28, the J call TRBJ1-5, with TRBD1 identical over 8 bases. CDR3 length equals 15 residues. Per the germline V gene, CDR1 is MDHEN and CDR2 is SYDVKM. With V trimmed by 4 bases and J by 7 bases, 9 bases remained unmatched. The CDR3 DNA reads TGTGCCAGCAGTTCAACCCAGGGGGCAGGGCAGCCCCAGCATTTT. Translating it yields CASSSTQGAGQPQHF.

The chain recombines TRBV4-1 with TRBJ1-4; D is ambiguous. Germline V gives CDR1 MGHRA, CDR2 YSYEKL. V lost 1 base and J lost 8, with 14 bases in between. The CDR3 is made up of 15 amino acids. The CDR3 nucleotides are TGCGCCAGCAGCCAAGGGGAAGGGTTTCGAGAAAAACTGTTTTTT. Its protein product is CASSQGEGFREKLFF.

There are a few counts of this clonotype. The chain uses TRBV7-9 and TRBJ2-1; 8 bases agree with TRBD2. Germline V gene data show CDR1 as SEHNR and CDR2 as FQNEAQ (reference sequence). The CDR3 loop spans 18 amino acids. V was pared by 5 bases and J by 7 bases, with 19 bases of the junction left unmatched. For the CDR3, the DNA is TGTGCCAGCAGCCGAGGTTGGGAGCGGGAGCGCCAAGGAAATGAGCAGTTCTTC. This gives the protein CASSRGWERERQGNEQFF.

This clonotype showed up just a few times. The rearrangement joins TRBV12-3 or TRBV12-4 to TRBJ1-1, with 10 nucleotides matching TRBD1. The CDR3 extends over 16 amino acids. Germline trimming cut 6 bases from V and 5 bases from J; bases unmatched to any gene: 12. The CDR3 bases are TGTGCCAGCAGCCGTCCCCTTGGGACAGGGGAGACTGAAGCTTTCTTT. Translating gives CASSRPLGTGETEAFF.

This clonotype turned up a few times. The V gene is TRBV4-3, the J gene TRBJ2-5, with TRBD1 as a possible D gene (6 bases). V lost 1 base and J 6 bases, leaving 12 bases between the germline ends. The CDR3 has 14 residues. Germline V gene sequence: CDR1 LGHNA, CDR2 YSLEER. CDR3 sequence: CASSQVTGWKTQYF. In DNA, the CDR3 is TGCGCCAGCAGCCAAGTCACAGGGTGGAAGACCCAGTACTTC.

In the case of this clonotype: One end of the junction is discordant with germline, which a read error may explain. The CDR3 DNA reads TGTGCCAACAGCCAGAGGGTGGAGGATTTTAACTATGGCTACACCTTC. Residues: CANSQRVEDFNYGYTF. This sequence joins TRBV9 and TRBJ1-2, with unresolved D. There are 16 residues in the CDR3. Germline values: CDR1 SGDLS, CDR2 YYNGEE.

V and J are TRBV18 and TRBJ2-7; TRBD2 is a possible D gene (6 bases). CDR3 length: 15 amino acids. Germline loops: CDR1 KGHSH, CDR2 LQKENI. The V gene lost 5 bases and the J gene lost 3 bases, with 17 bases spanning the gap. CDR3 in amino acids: CASSSSGSKVYEQYF. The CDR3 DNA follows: TGTGCCAGCTCATCATCCGGGAGCAAGGTCTACGAGCAGTACTTC. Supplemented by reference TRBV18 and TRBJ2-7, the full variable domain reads NAGVMQNPRHLVRRRGQEARLRCSPMKGHSHVYWYRQLPEEGLKFMVYLQKENIIDESGMPKERFSAEFPKEGPSILRIQQVVRGDSAAYFCASSSSGSKVYEQYFGPGTRLTVT.